This TCR beta chain stems from a study of T-cell reconstitution after alpha-beta-depleted transplantation in children. This clonotype was counted between two and nine times. Preparing the TCRbeta library involved the use of unique molecular identifiers. Each CDR3 protein gets one entry after TCRdb re-called the PCR reads with MiXCR. This sample carries hundreds of thousands of distinct CDR3 sequences, approximately 15% of them seen once, and the ten largest clones take under 1.2%. This material consisted of PBMCs from the stem cell graft donor, taken from the stem cell graft. The receptor was derived from a human donor who donated a stem cell graft to a child with acute myeloid leukemia.

As DNA, the CDR3 is TGCAGTGCTAGAGATCTCTGGACCTCAAAGGGGGGGGAGCTGTTTTTT. Protein product: CSARDLWTSKGGELFF. The gene calls are TRBV20-1 and TRBJ2-2; possibly TRBD1 for D (5 bases). From germline, CDR1 is DFQATT and CDR2 SNEGSKA (reference sequence). CDR3 length equals 16 residues. Trimming stripped 0 bases from V and 8 bases from J, with 19 bases between.